Following are 8 T cell receptor beta chains from one sample sequenced in a study of blood T cell repertoires in COVID-19. Profiling relied on immunoSEQ multiplex PCR, and the TCRdb table lists in-frame clones only, not all of them. The sample has 350,000 or so clones, around 90% seen once. Material for sequencing was peripheral blood. The receptors derive from an older woman with COVID-19, enrolled during active disease.

V is TRBV2 and J is TRBJ1-4; TRBD1 aligns across 7 bases. CDR1 SNHLY and CDR2 FYNNEI come from the germline V gene. With 6 bases clipped from V and 14 bases from J, the junction kept 12 bases outside the gene matches. The CDR3 has 13 amino acids. The CDR3, as DNA: TGTGCCAGCAGCCCCGCGGGACAGATTTTTCTGTTTTTT. This codes for CASSPAGQIFLFF.

V gene TRBV5-1 combines with J gene TRBJ1-2; D is perhaps TRBD1 (6 bases). Trimming pared 2 bases from V and 4 bases from J, leaving 15 bases between. The CDR3 contains 15 residues. The germline V gene has CDR1 SGHRS and CDR2 YFSETQ. In DNA form, the CDR3 reads TGCGCCAGCAGCTTTAACAGGGTGGGGATCTATGGCTACACCTTC. Amino acids: CASSFNRVGIYGYTF.

V and J are TRBV13 and TRBJ2-1; the match to TRBD2 covers 12 bases. V was clipped by 3 bases and J by 4 bases; unmatched bases: 4. The CDR3 length is 16 residues. CDR1 PRHDT and CDR2 FYEKMQ come from the germline V gene (reference sequence). DNA for the CDR3: TGTGCCAGCAGCTTCCAGACTAGCGGGGGATACAATGAGCAGTTCTTC. It yields the protein CASSFQTSGGYNEQFF.

The chain joins TRBV5-6 to TRBJ1-6, with TRBD1 as a possible D gene (5 bases). CDR1 SGHDT and CDR2 YYEEEE come from the germline V gene. The germline V and J ends were trimmed by 2 bases and 7 bases, with 10 bases remaining between them. This CDR3 has 14 residues. The CDR3: CASSFWGENSPLHF. The DNA for the CDR3 is TGTGCCAGCAGCTTTTGGGGGGAGAATTCACCCCTCCACTTT.

The V call is TRBV19, the J call TRBJ2-1; 8 bases are a match to TRBD2. Germline lookup yields CDR1 LNHDA and CDR2 SQIVND (reference sequence). This CDR3 comprises 15 residues. The V and J ends lost 4 bases and 1 base, in that order; junction bases with no gene match: 3. In DNA form, the CDR3 reads TGTGCCAGTAGTAGGGTAGCGGGGTCCTACAATGAGCAGTTCTTC. It codes for CASSRVAGSYNEQFF.

This clone was counted a single time. The V and J genes are TRBV19 and TRBJ2-3; 10 nucleotides align to TRBD1. Germline values: CDR1 LNHDA, CDR2 SQIVND (reference sequence). There are 16 residues in the CDR3. Trimming cost V 5 bases and J 1 base; bases outside gene matches: 6. CDR3: CASSAAGTGGTDTQYF. Written as DNA, the CDR3 is TGTGCCAGTAGTGCAGCCGGGACAGGGGGCACAGATACGCAGTATTTT. The variable domain in full, with the rest retrieved from reference TRBV19 and TRBJ2-3, is DGGITQSPKYLFRKEGQNVTLSCEQNLNHDAMYWYRQDPGQGLRLIYYSQIVNDFQKGDIAEGYSVSREKKESFPLTVTSAQKNPTAFYLCASSAAGTGGTDTQYFGPGTRLTVL.

J is TRBJ2-2 and V is TRBV7-2, with D possibly matching TRBD1 (5 bases). CDR3 length equals 15 residues. Germline V gene data show CDR1 as SGHTA and CDR2 as FQGNSA. Trimming shortened V by 5 bases and J by 2 bases, and 12 bases separated the two germline ends. DNA of the CDR3: TGTGCCAGCAGCGCGGCAACAGGAAACACCGGGGAGCTGTTTTTT. Encoded protein: CASSAATGNTGELFF.

In this sample, this clone turned up once. The chain uses TRBV19 and TRBJ1-1; unclear D gene. This CDR3 has 15 residues. V was clipped by 5 bases and J by 0 bases, with 13 bases between them. CDR1 is LNHDA, CDR2 SQIVND, per germline (reference sequence). The CDR3 spells CASSQMGSMNTEAFF. CDR3 coding DNA: TGTGCCAGTAGTCAGATGGGGAGTATGAACACTGAAGCTTTCTTT.